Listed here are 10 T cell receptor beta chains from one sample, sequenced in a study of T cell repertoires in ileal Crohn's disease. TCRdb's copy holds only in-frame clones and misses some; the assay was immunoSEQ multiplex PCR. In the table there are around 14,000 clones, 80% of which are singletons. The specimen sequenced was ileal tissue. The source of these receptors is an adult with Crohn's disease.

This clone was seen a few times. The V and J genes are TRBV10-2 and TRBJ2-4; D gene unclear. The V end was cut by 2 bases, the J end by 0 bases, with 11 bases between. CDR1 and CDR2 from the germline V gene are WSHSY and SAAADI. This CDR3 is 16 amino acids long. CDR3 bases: TGCGCCAGCAGTGAGGTGTCAGGCCTAGCCAAAAACATTCAGTACTTC. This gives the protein CASSEVSGLAKNIQYF.

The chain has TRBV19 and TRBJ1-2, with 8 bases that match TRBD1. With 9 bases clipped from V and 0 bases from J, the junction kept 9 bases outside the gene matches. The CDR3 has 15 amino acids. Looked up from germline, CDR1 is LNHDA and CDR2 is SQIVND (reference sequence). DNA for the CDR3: TGTGCCAGCGAAAAGACAGGGGTCCCTAACTATGGCTACACCTTC. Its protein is CASEKTGVPNYGYTF.

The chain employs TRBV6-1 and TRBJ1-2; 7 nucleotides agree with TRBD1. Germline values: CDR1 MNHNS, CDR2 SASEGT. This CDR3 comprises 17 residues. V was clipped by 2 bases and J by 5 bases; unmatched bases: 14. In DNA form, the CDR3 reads TGTGCCAGCAGTGAATTTGGTGAGAAGGGGGCCCGTTATGGCTACACCTTC. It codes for CASSEFGEKGARYGYTF.

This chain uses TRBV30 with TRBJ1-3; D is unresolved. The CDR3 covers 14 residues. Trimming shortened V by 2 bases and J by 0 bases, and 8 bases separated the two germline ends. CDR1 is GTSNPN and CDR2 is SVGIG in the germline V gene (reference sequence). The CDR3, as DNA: TGTGCCTGGAGTTTGACAAGCTCTGGAAACACCATATATTTT. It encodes CAWSLTSSGNTIYF.

CDR3 protein: CASSVQGREKGEAFF. CDR3 in DNA: TGCGCCAGCAGCGTGCAGGGACGGGAGAAGGGTGAAGCTTTCTTT. V gene TRBV5-1 combines with J gene TRBJ1-1; D perhaps matches TRBD1 (5 bases). The V gene's germline CDR1 is SGHRS and CDR2 YFSETQ. Trimming removed 4 bases from V and 7 bases from J, with 20 bases in between. CDR3 length: 15 residues.

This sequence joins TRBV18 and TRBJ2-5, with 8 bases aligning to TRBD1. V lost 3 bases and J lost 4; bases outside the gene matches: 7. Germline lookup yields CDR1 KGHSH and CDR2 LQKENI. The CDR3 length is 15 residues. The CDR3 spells CASSPRDRRGETQYF. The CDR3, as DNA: TGTGCCAGCTCACCGCGGGACAGGAGAGGAGAGACCCAGTACTTC.

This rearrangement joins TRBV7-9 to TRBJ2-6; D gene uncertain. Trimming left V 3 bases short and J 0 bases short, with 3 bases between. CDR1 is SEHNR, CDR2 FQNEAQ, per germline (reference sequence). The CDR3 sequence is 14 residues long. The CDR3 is CASSFGSGANVLTF. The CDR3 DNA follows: TGTGCCAGCAGCTTCGGCTCTGGGGCCAACGTCCTGACTTTC.

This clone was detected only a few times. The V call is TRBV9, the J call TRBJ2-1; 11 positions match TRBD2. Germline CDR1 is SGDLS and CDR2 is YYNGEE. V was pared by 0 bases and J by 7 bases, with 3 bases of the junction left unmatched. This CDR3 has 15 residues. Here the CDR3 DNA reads TGTGCCAGCAGCGTAGAGGCTAGCGGGAGGAATGAGCAGTTCTTC. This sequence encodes CASSVEASGRNEQFF.

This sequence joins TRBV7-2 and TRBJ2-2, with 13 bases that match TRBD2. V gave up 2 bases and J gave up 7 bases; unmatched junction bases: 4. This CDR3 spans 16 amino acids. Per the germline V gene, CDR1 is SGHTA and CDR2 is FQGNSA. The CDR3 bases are TGTGCCAGCAGCTTAAAACTAGCGGGAGGGGTCGGGGAGCTGTTTTTT. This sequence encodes CASSLKLAGGVGELFF.

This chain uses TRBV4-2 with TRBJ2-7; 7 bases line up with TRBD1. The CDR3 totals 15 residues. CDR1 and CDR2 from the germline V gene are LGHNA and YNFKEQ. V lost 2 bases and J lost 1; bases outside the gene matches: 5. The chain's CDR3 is CASSQLRTGSYEQYF. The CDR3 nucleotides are TGTGCCAGCAGCCAACTGAGGACAGGTTCCTACGAGCAGTACTTC.